This T cell receptor beta chain is from a study of human T cells and chemical hapten exposure. Across the whole study: The use of 2% DPC on around 2 cm by around 2 cm of upper inner arm skin constituted sensitization. Slight volume differences across pooled libraries mainly accounted for varying per-sample TCR yields. Study-level findings and limits: TCRs at a frequency above 1 in 1000 stayed unchanged with DPC sensitization.

Time point described: patch test 3, about 24 weeks after DPC sensitization. Indicated treatment: therapeutic diphenylcyclopropenone sensitization with weekly scalp DPC. Concerning this clonotype: Its cognate antigen is unknown.

MiXCR was run by TCRdb on the RACE reads, yielding one entry per CDR3 protein. The data contain some 170,000 distinct CDR3 sequences, 28% of them seen just once; the ten biggest clones take up around 2.3%. Source: whole blood, taken in connection with sensitization to the hapten diphenylcyclopropenone (DPC). The TCR was taken from a young woman with alopecia areata. Some clones in this sample may be carry-over from other donors' samples.

CDR3 sequence reads: CASSGLTSLYEQYF. CDR3 in DNA: TGTGCCAGCAGCGGACTGACTAGTCTTTACGAGCAGTACTTC. The gene calls are TRBV5-6 and TRBJ2-7; perhaps TRBD2 as D (6 bases). The V gene's germline CDR1 is SGHDT and CDR2 YYEEEE. The V end lost 4 bases, the J end lost 4 bases, and 15 bases lay between the germline ends. This CDR3 is 14 amino acids long.